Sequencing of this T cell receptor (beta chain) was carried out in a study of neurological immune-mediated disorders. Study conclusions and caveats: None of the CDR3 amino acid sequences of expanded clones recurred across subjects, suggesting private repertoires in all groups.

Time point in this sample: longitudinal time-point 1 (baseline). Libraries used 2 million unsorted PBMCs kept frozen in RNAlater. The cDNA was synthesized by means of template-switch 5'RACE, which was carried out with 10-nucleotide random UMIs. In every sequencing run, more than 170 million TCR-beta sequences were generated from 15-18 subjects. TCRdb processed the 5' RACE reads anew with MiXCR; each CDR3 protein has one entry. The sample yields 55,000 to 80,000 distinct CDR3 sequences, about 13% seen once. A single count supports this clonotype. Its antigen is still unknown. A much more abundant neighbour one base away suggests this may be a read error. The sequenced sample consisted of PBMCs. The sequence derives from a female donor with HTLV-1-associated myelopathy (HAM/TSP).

Here the CDR3 DNA reads TGTGCCATCAGATCGACTAGCCAGGAGACCCAGTACTTC. It is translated as CAIRSTSQETQYF. The J gene is TRBJ2-5, the V gene TRBV10-3, with TRBD2 matching over 7 bases. There are 13 residues in the CDR3. V shed 6 bases, J shed 5 bases, and the junction held 6 bases outside the gene matches. CDR1 is ENHRY and CDR2 is SYGVKD in the germline V gene.